This T cell receptor (beta chain) stems from a study of OX40 agonist ivuxolimab in advanced cancers. Study at large: Head and neck, renal cell, melanoma or hepatocellular carcinoma were the cancers that dose-escalation patients had. Among those enrolled, mean age was approximately 60 years (range about 23 to 85) and 82.7% were male. Having had anti-PD-1, anti-PD-L1 or anti-CTLA-4 therapy before was allowed, and more than 35% had some. Three partial responders included one hepatocellular carcinoma patient and two cutaneous melanoma patients.

Germline V gene sequence: CDR1 LGHNA, CDR2 YSLEER. V lost 8 bases and J 3 bases, leaving 13 bases between the germline ends. There are 14 residues in the CDR3. TCRdb's copy holds only in-frame clones and misses some; the assay was immunoSEQ multiplex PCR. Of about 80,000 clones in the sample, 92% were seen once. The receptor was derived from an adult with an advanced solid tumor such as melanoma, head and neck, liver or kidney cancer. Here the sequenced sample was CD4+ or CD8+ T cells sorted from blood, taken in a trial of the OX40 agonist ivuxolimab. The chain couples TRBV4-3 to TRBJ1-4; D may be TRBD1 (6 bases). CDR3 DNA: TGCGCCAGCGGGGGCACAGACCCTAATGAAAAACTGTTTTTT. As protein: CASGGTDPNEKLFF.